The 19 T cell receptor beta chains below were found in one sample sequenced in a study of blood T cell repertoires in COVID-19. Measured with immunoSEQ multiplex PCR; TCRdb has only the in-frame clones, and not every one. The data show 150,000 to 200,000 clones, roughly 85% seen once. The sequenced sample was peripheral blood. These receptors were taken from a human donor with active or convalescent COVID-19. The donor label of this sample is uncertain.

The rearrangement uses TRBV7-8 and TRBJ2-5, with 8 nucleotides matching TRBD2. J gave up 1 base and V 5 bases, and 24 bases lay outside the gene matches. The germline V gene encodes CDR1 SGHVS and CDR2 FQNEAQ. The CDR3 length is 21 residues. CDR3 protein: CASSPRFDNSGNAGAQETQYF. The CDR3 DNA reads TGTGCCAGCAGCCCCCGTTTCGATAATAGCGGGAACGCTGGGGCCCAAGAGACCCAGTACTTC.

The rearrangement uses TRBV27 and TRBJ1-6; D unresolved. V shed 6 bases and J shed 5 bases, with 14 bases lying between them. This CDR3 has 15 residues. The germline gives CDR1 MNHEY, CDR2 SMNVEV (reference sequence). The CDR3 protein is CASRPIRLHNSPLHF. CDR3 DNA: TGTGCCAGCAGACCAATTCGGTTACATAATTCACCCCTCCACTTT.

The chain carries TRBV12-3 or TRBV12-4 and TRBJ1-3, with a possible D match to TRBD1 (5 bases). The CDR3 consists of 9 residues. V was clipped by 8 bases and J by 13 bases, with 9 bases between them. The CDR3 DNA sequence: TGTGCCAGCGGGGGGGGGATATATTTT. Its protein product is CASGGGIYF.

The chain carries TRBV4-1 and TRBJ1-6; D is unclear. Trimming cost V 4 bases and J 6 bases, with 10 bases left between them. The CDR3 loop spans 14 amino acids. Germline V gene sequence: CDR1 MGHRA, CDR2 YSYEKL. The CDR3 bases are TGCGCCAGCAGCCCTAGTAGTGGTAATTCACCCCTCCACTTT. As protein: CASSPSSGNSPLHF.

The DNA of the CDR3 is TGTGCCAGCAGTCCCACGCGGACTAGCGGGGGCTACGAGCAGTACTTC. Amino acids: CASSPTRTSGGYEQYF. The chain links TRBV27 to TRBJ2-7; 13 nucleotides agree with TRBD2. The J segment lost 3 bases and the V segment lost 5 bases, leaving 7 bases of the junction unmatched. Germline-derived CDR1 and CDR2 are MNHEY and SMNVEV (reference sequence). CDR3 size: 16 residues.

The chain links TRBV19 to TRBJ2-7; 7 nucleotides agree with TRBD1. Germline V lookup: CDR1 LNHDA, CDR2 SQIVND (reference sequence). This CDR3 region has 16 residues. The V segment lost 5 bases and the J segment 0 bases; nucleotides outside the gene matches: 10. Written as DNA, the CDR3 is TGTGCCAGTAGTCCCCTAGGTGGGGACAGCTCCTACGAGCAGTACTTC. It is translated as CASSPLGGDSSYEQYF.

The V and J genes are TRBV12-3 or TRBV12-4 and TRBJ2-1; no firm D call. V shed 8 bases and J shed 6 bases, with 14 bases lying between them. The CDR3 sequence is 13 residues long. CDR3 DNA: TGTGCCAGCCAGGTCCCACCAGGCAATGAGCAGTTCTTC. This sequence encodes CASQVPPGNEQFF.

This CDR3 reads CSVEGQSYYGYTF. The CDR3 bases are TGCAGCGTTGAGGGACAGAGCTACTATGGCTACACCTTC. The chain combines TRBV29-1 with TRBJ1-2, with 7 nucleotides matching TRBD1. Germline trimming cut 3 bases from V and 3 bases from J; bases unmatched to any gene: 4. The CDR3 totals 13 residues. The germline V gene encodes CDR1 SQVTM and CDR2 ANQGSEA.

The chain links TRBV5-1 to TRBJ2-2; maybe TRBD1 (5 bases). V shed 0 bases and J shed 1 base, with 19 bases lying between them. Looked up from germline, CDR1 is SGHRS and CDR2 is YFSETQ. This CDR3 region has 19 residues. The CDR3 DNA is TGCGCCAGCAGCTTGGAGGGAAATTTGGGGCTCGAGAACACCGGGGAGCTGTTTTTT. It is translated as CASSLEGNLGLENTGELFF.

The chain recombines TRBV9 with TRBJ1-1, with D perhaps matching TRBD1 (6 bases). Trimming took 4 bases from V and 1 from J, leaving 11 bases between them. CDR3 size: 14 residues. Germline V gene lookup returns CDR1 SGDLS and CDR2 YYNGEE. This CDR3 reads CASSPTTGNTEAFF. For the CDR3, the DNA is TGTGCCAGCAGCCCGACGACAGGGAACACTGAAGCTTTCTTT. The variable domain in full, with the rest retrieved from reference TRBV9 and TRBJ1-1, is DSGVTQTPKHLITATGQRVTLRCSPRSGDLSVYWYQQSLDQGLQFLIQYYNGEERAKGNILERFSAQQFPDLHSELNLSSLELGDSALYFCASSPTTGNTEAFFGQGTRLTVV.

The V gene is TRBV5-6, the J gene TRBJ2-7, with TRBD1 identical over 8 bases. Per germline, CDR1 SGHDT and CDR2 YYEEEE. The junction had 10 bases not matched to a gene; V was cut back by 7 bases and J by 4 bases. This CDR3 has 14 amino acids. CDR3 in DNA: TGTGCCAGCTCAGGGGGCCTTGAGCCTTACGAGCAGTACTTC. Translated, it gives CASSGGLEPYEQYF.

The chain employs TRBV5-1 and TRBJ2-5; 7 positions agree with TRBD2. The trim removed 5 bases at V and 3 bases at J, leaving 4 bases unmatched. Germline-derived CDR1 and CDR2 are SGHRS and YFSETQ. CDR3 size: 13 residues. The CDR3 sequence is CASRFGGEETQYF. DNA of the CDR3: TGCGCCAGCAGATTTGGGGGGGAAGAGACCCAGTACTTC.

This chain uses TRBV21-1 with TRBJ1-6. TRBV21-1 is a recognized pseudogene. The CDR3 consists of 18 residues. CDR3 sequence (DNA): TGTGCCAGCAGCAAAGGGTCTATCGGGGGGGGCTGTAATTCACCCCTCCACTTT. Its protein product is CASSKGSIGGGCNSPLHF.

This chain joins TRBV7-9 and TRBJ2-7; 8 bases fit TRBD1. V gave up 4 bases and J gave up 3 bases; unmatched junction bases: 8. Germline values: CDR1 SEHNR, CDR2 FQNEAQ (reference sequence). There are 15 residues in the CDR3. CDR3 amino acids: CASSSVDRGVYEQYF. The CDR3 DNA follows: TGTGCCAGCAGCTCCGTAGACAGGGGCGTCTACGAGCAGTACTTC.

This chain uses TRBV5-4 with TRBJ1-3, with 12 bases lining up with TRBD1. With 3 bases clipped from V and 0 bases from J, the junction kept 10 bases outside the gene matches. Germline CDR1 and CDR2: SGHNT and YYREEE (reference sequence). CDR3 length: 19 amino acids. CDR3 coding DNA: TGTGCCAGCAGCTCCGGGACAGGGGGCCTAACCACCTCTGGAAACACCATATATTTT. This encodes CASSSGTGGLTTSGNTIYF. The full variable domain, its missing parts supplied by reference TRBV5-4 and TRBJ1-3, is ETGVTQSPTHLIKTRGQQVTLRCSSQSGHNTVSWYQQALGQGPQFIFQYYREEENGRGNFPPRFSGLQFPNYSSELNVNALELDDSALYLCASSSGTGGLTTSGNTIYFGEGSWLTVV.

The chain carries TRBV6-5 and TRBJ2-3; D unclear. V shed 2 bases and J shed 7 bases, with 13 bases lying between them. CDR1 MNHEY and CDR2 SVGAGI come from the germline V gene. The CDR3 has 14 amino acids. The CDR3 nucleotides read TGTGCCAGCAGTTACAACGGCGAAACTAATACGCAGTATTTT. Translation: CASSYNGETNTQYF.

The chain is built from TRBV6-2 or TRBV6-3 and TRBJ2-7; tentative D call: TRBD2 (5 bases). This CDR3 comprises 16 residues. The V end lost 6 bases, the J end lost 2 bases, and 20 bases lay between the germline ends. Germline V gene sequence: CDR1 MNHEY, CDR2 SVGEGT. The DNA of the CDR3 is TGTGCCAGCAGCCCCAGGCCTAGCTTCTATCCCTACGAGCAGTACTTC. Translation gives CASSPRPSFYPYEQYF.

With respect to this clone: A read error may account for a junction end that differs from germline. The rearrangement uses TRBV7-7 and TRBJ2-5, with D possibly being TRBD2 (6 bases). Germline CDR1 is SSHAT and CDR2 is FNYEAQ (reference sequence). This CDR3 has 14 residues. The CDR3 loop reads CASSTGGTPETQYF. The CDR3 DNA is TGTGCTAGCAGCACTGGAGGGACCCCAGAGACCCAGTACTTC.

The chain recombines TRBV6-5 with TRBJ2-3; D is perhaps TRBD2 (7 bases). The CDR3 is 15 amino acids. V was pared by 2 bases and J by 3 bases, with 12 bases between. Germline V CDR1 and CDR2: MNHEY, SVGAGI. The CDR3 reads CASSYRGRETDTQYF. CDR3 coding DNA: TGTGCCAGCAGTTACCGGGGGCGGGAGACAGATACGCAGTATTTT.